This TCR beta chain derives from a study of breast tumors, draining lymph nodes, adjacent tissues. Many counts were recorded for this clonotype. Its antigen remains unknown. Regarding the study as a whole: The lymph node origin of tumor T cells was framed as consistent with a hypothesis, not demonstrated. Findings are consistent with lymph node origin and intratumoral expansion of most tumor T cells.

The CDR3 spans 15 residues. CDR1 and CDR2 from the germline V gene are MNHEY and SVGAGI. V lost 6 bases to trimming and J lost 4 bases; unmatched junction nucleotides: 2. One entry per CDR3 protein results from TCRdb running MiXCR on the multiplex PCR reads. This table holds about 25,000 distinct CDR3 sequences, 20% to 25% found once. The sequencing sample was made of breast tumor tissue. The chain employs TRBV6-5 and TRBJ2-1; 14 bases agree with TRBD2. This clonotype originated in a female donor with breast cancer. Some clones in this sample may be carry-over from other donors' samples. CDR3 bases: TGTGCCAGCAGCCGGACTAGCGGGGGGTACAATGAGCAGTTCTTC. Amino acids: CASSRTSGGYNEQFF.